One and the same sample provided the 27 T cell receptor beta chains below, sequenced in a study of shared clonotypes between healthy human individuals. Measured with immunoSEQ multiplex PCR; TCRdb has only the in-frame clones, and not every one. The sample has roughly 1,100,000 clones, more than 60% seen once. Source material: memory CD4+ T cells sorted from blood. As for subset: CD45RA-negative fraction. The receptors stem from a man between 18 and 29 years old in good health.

CDR3 region: CASSQNRQVPSEAFF. As DNA, the CDR3 is TGTGCCAGCAGCCAAAACAGACAGGTCCCCTCTGAAGCTTTCTTT. The chain uses TRBV2 and TRBJ1-1; D is possibly TRBD1 (6 bases). The CDR3 covers 15 residues. Trimming left V 6 bases short and J 6 bases short, with 20 bases between. CDR1 is SNHLY, CDR2 FYNNEI, per germline.

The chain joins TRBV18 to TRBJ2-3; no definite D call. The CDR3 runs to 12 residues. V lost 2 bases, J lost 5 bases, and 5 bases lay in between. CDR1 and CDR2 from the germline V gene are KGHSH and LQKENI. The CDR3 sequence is CASSPNGDTQYF. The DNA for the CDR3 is TGTGCCAGCTCACCAAACGGAGATACGCAGTATTTT.

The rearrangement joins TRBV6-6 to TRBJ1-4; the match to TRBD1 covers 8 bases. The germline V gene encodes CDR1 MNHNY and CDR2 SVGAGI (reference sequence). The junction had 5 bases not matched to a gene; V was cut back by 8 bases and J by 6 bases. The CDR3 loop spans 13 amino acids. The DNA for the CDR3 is TGTGCCAGCTCGACAGGGGAATATGAAAAACTGTTTTTT. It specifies CASSTGEYEKLFF.

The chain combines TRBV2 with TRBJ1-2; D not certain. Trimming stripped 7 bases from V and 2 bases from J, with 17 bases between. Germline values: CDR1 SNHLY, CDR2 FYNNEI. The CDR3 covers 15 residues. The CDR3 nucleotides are TGTGCCAGCACTCTAGTGGCGACTCTCAACTATGGCTACACCTTC. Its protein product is CASTLVATLNYGYTF.

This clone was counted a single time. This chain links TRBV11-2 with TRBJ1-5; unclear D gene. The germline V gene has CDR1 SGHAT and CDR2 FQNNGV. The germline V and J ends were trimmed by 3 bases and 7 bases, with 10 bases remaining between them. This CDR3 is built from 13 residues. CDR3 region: CASSFGTAQPQHF. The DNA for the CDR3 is TGTGCCAGCAGCTTCGGCACAGCACAGCCCCAGCATTTT.

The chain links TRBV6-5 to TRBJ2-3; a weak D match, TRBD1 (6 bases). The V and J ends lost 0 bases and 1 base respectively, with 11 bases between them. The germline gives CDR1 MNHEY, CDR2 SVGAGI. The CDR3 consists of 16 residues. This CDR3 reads CASSYSGTKRTDTQYF. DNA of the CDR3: TGTGCCAGCAGTTACTCAGGGACAAAGCGCACAGATACGCAGTATTTT.

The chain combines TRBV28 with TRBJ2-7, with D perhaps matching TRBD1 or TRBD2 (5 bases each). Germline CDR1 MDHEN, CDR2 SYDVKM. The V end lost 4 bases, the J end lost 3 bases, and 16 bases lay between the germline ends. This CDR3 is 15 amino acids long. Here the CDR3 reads CASSSLGGGDYEQYF. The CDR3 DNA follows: TGTGCCAGCAGTTCGTTAGGTGGGGGAGACTACGAGCAGTACTTC.

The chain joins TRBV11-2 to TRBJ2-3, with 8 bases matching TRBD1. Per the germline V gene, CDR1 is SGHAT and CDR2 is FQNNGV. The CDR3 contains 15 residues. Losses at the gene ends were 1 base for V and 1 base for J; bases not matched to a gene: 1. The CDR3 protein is CASSLGQGRTDTQYF. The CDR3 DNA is TGTGCCAGCAGCTTAGGACAGGGGCGCACAGATACGCAGTATTTT.

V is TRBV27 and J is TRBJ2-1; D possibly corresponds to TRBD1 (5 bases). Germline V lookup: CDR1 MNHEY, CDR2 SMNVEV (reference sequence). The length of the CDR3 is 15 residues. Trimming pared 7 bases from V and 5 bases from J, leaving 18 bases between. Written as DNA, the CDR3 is TGTGCCAGCACTCCGGCAGGGATGAATCACAATGAGCAGTTCTTC. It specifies CASTPAGMNHNEQFF.

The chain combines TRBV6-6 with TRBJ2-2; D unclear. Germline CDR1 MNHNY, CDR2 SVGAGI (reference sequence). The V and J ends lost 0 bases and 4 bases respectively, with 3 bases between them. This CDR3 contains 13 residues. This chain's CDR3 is CASSYSITGELFF. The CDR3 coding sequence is TGTGCCAGCAGTTACTCGATCACCGGGGAGCTGTTTTTT.

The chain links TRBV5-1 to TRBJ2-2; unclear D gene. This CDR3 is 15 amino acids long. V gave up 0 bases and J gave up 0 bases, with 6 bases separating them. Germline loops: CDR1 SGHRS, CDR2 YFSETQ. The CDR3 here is CASSLVEANTGELFF. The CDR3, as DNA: TGCGCCAGCAGCTTGGTTGAGGCGAACACCGGGGAGCTGTTTTTT.

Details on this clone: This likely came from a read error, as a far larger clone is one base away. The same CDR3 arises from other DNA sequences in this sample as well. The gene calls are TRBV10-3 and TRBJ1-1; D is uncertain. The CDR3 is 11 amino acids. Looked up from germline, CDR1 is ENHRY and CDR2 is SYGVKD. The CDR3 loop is CAISENTEAFF. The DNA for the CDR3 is TGTGCCATCAGTGAGAACACTGAGGCTTTCTTT.

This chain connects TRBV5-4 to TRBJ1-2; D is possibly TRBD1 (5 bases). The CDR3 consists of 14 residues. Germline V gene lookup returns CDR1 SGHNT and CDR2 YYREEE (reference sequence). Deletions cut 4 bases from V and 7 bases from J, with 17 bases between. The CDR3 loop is CASSQPQGIGGYTF. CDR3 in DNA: TGTGCCAGCAGCCAACCTCAGGGAATTGGTGGCTACACCTTC.

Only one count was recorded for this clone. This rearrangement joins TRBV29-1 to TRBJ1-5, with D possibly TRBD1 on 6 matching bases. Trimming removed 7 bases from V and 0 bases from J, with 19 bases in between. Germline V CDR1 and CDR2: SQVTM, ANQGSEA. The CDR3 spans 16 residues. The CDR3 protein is CSGTLFRGASNQPQHF. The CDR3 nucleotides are TGCAGCGGGACCCTATTTCGGGGGGCTAGCAATCAGCCCCAGCATTTT.

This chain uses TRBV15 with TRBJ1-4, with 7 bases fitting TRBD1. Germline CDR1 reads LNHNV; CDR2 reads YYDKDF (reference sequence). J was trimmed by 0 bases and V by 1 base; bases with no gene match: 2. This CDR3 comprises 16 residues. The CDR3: CATSRGDSATNEKLFF. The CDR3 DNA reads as TGTGCCACCAGCAGAGGGGACAGTGCAACTAATGAAAAACTGTTTTTT.

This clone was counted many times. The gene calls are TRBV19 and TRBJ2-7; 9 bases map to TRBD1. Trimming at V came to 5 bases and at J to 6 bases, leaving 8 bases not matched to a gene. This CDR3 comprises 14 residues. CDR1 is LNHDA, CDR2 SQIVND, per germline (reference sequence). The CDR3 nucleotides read TGTGCCAGTAGTGCCCGGGACAGGGACGGCGAGCAGTACTTC. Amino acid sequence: CASSARDRDGEQYF.

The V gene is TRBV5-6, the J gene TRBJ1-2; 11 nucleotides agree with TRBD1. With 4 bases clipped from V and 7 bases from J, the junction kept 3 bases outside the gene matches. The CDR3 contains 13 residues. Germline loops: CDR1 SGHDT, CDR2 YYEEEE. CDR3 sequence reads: CASSPGQGGGYTF. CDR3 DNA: TGTGCCAGCAGCCCGGGACAGGGGGGTGGCTACACCTTC.

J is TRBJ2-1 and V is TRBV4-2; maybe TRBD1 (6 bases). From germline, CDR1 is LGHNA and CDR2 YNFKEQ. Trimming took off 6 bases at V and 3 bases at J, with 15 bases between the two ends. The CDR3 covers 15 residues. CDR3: CASSSAGQYYNEQFF. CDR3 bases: TGTGCCAGCAGTTCCGCTGGACAGTACTACAATGAGCAGTTCTTC.

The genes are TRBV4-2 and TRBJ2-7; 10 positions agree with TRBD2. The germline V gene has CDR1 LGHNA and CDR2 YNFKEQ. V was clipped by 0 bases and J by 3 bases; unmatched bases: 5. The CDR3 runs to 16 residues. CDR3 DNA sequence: TGTGCCAGCAGCCAAGAGCCGGGACTAGCGAACTACGAGCAGTACTTC. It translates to CASSQEPGLANYEQYF.

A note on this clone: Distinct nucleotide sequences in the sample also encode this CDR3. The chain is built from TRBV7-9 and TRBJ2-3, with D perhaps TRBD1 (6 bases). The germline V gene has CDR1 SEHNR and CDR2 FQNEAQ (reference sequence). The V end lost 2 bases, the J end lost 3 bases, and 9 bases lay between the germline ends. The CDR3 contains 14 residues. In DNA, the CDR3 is TGTGCCAGCAGCTTATCAACAGGGACAGATACGCAGTATTTT. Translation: CASSLSTGTDTQYF.

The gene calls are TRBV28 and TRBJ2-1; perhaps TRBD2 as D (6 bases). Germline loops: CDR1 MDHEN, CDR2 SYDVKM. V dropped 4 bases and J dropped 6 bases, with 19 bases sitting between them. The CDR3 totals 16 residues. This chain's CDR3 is CASSSLVREWSNEQFF. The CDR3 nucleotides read TGTGCCAGCAGTTCCCTGGTACGGGAGTGGTCCAATGAGCAGTTCTTC.

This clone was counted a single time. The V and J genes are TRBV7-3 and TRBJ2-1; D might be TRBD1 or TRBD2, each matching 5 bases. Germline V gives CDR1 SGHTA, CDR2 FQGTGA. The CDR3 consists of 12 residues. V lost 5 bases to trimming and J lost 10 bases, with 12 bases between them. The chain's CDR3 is CASSQEWGEQFF. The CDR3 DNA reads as TGTGCCAGCAGCCAAGAGTGGGGGGAGCAGTTCTTC. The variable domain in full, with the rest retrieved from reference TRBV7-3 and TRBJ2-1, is GAGVSQTPSNKVTEKGKYVELRCDPISGHTALYWYRQSLGQGPEFLIYFQGTGAADDSGLPNDRFFAVRPEGSVSTLKIQRTERGDSAVYLCASSQEWGEQFFGPGTRLTVL.

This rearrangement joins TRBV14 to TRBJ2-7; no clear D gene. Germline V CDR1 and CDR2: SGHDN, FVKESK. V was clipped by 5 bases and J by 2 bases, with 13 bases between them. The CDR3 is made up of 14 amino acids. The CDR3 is CASSSRPIAYEQYF. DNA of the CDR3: TGTGCCAGCAGCTCGCGCCCTATCGCCTACGAGCAGTACTTC.

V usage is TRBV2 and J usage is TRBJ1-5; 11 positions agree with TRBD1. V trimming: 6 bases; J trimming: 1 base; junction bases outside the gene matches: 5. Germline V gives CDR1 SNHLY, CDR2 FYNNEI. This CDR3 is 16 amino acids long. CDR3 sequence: CASRRTGGLSNQPQHF. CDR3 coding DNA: TGTGCCAGCAGGAGGACAGGGGGCCTGAGCAATCAGCCCCAGCATTTT.

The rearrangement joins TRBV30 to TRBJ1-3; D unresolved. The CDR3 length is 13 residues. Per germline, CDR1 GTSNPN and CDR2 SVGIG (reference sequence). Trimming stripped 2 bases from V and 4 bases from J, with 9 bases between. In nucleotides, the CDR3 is TGTGCCTGGAGTTTGGTGTCGGGAAACACCATATATTTT. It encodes CAWSLVSGNTIYF.

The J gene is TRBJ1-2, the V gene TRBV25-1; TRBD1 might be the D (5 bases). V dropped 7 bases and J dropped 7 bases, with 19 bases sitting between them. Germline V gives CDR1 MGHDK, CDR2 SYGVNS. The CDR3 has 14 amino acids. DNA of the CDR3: TGTGCCAGCACCCCCAACGGCAGGGTCTCTGGCTACACCTTC. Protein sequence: CASTPNGRVSGYTF.

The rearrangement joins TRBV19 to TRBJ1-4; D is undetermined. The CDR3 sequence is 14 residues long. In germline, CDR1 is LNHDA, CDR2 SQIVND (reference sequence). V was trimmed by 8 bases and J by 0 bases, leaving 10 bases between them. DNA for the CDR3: TGTGCCAGTCGGGCCGTTGCAACTAATGAAAAACTGTTTTTT. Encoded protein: CASRAVATNEKLFF. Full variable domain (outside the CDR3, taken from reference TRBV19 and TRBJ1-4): DGGITQSPKYLFRKEGQNVTLSCEQNLNHDAMYWYRQDPGQGLRLIYYSQIVNDFQKGDIAEGYSVSREKKESFPLTVTSAQKNPTAFYLCASRAVATNEKLFFGSGTQLSVL.